The next 8 T cell receptor beta chains were all read from a single sample in a study of OX40 agonist ivuxolimab in advanced cancers. Libraries were prepared by immunoSEQ multiplex PCR; TCRdb keeps only in-frame clonotypes and omits some of them. The repertoire holds 70,000 to 75,000 clones, with 65% to 90% as singletons. The material was CD4+ or CD8+ T cells sorted from blood, obtained in a trial of the OX40 agonist ivuxolimab. These receptors were taken from an adult with an advanced solid tumor such as melanoma, head and neck, liver or kidney cancer.

The J gene is TRBJ1-5, the V gene TRBV18, with D unclear. This CDR3 contains 13 residues. The V gene's germline CDR1 is KGHSH and CDR2 LQKENI. V was pared by 5 bases and J by 0 bases, with 5 bases between. CDR3: CASSGDSNQPQHF. CDR3 DNA: TGTGCCAGCTCAGGGGATAGCAATCAGCCCCAGCATTTT.

The chain joins TRBV7-2 to TRBJ1-2; D is perhaps TRBD1 (5 bases). The V gene's germline CDR1 is SGHTA and CDR2 FQGNSA. The CDR3 loop spans 11 amino acids. V was pared by 4 bases and J by 10 bases, with 10 bases between. CDR3 coding DNA: TGTGCCAGCAGCTATGGGGCCTACTACACCTTC. It specifies CASSYGAYYTF.

J is TRBJ2-2 and V is TRBV2; the D is unclear. From germline, CDR1 is SNHLY and CDR2 FYNNEI. CDR3 length: 13 amino acids. Deletions cut 8 bases from V and 4 bases from J, with 11 bases between. The CDR3 DNA sequence: TGTGCCAGCGCCAGGAGTCCCACCGGGGAGCTGTTTTTT. As protein: CASARSPTGELFF.

V is TRBV7-2 and J is TRBJ1-1, with a weak D call TRBD1 (5 bases). The germline CDR1 and CDR2 sequences are SGHTA and FQGNSA. V lost 5 bases and J 0 bases, leaving 10 bases between the germline ends. The CDR3 sequence is 14 residues long. This chain's CDR3 is CASSRQSMNTEAFF. CDR3 in DNA: TGTGCCAGCAGCCGACAGTCGATGAACACTGAAGCTTTCTTT.

The genes are TRBV6-5 and TRBJ1-1, with D uncertain. This CDR3 comprises 15 residues. Deletions cut 4 bases from V and 1 base from J, with 13 bases between. CDR1 is MNHEY, CDR2 SVGAGI, per germline. The CDR3 region is CASSSGSGTNTEAFF. The CDR3 nucleotides read TGTGCCAGCAGTTCTGGCAGTGGAACGAACACTGAAGCTTTCTTT.

This clone was counted once. The V and J genes are TRBV7-3 and TRBJ2-7, with D possibly matching TRBD2 (7 bases). CDR1 and CDR2 from the germline V gene are SGHTA and FQGTGA. This CDR3 spans 13 amino acids. V lost 6 bases, J lost 5 bases, and 14 bases lay in between. The CDR3 nucleotides read TGTGCCAGCAGTCGGGGGGCCTCTAACGAGCAGTACTTC. Translating it yields CASSRGASNEQYF.

The chain couples TRBV7-2 to TRBJ1-2; 7 nucleotides agree with TRBD1. This CDR3 contains 15 residues. Losses at the gene ends were 5 bases for V and 4 bases for J; bases not matched to a gene: 10. From germline, CDR1 is SGHTA and CDR2 FQGNSA. Written as DNA, the CDR3 is TGTGCCAGCAGCCTAACAGGGGTGGGAAGCTATGGCTACACCTTC. Translating gives CASSLTGVGSYGYTF.

The V gene is TRBV5-1, the J gene TRBJ1-1; D call uncertain. V gave up 0 bases and J gave up 2 bases, with 8 bases separating them. Germline V lookup: CDR1 SGHRS, CDR2 YFSETQ. This CDR3 spans 14 amino acids. CDR3 nucleotide sequence: TGCGCCAGCAGCTTGGAGGCGCCTAACACTGAAGCTTTCTTT. Translated, it gives CASSLEAPNTEAFF.